Presented here are 30 T cell receptor beta chains from one specimen sequenced in a study of shared clonotypes between healthy human individuals (dated by TCRdb to between 2020 and 2021). Libraries came from the immunoSEQ multiplex PCR assay. TCRdb's version of the immuneACCESS table is confined to in-frame rearrangements and falls short of the full clone set. An unresolved V gene accounts for under half of the shortfall where checked; the remainder is of unknown origin. For this sample there are about 1.1 million clones; roughly 74% appear just once. Jointly, the top ten make up 0.4% to 0.55% of the sample. The specimen sequenced was memory CD4+ T cells from PBMCs. The cell subset or site label, as the study defines it: CD45RA-negative fraction. The receptors here all came from a man younger than 35 in good health. Some clones in this sample may be carry-over from other donors' samples.

This clone was seen just once. J is TRBJ2-7 and V is TRBV2; TRBD2 matches 10 bases. The CDR3 is 15 residues long. CDR1 is SNHLY and CDR2 is FYNNEI in the germline V gene. Losses at the gene ends were 5 bases for V and 5 bases for J; bases not matched to a gene: 9. CDR3 sequence reads: CASSRPGLATNEQYF. CDR3 DNA sequence: TGTGCCAGCAGTAGACCGGGACTAGCGACAAACGAGCAGTACTTC. Drawing the rest from reference TRBV2 and TRBJ2-7, the complete variable domain is EPEVTQTPSHQVTQMGQEVILRCVPISNHLYFYWYRQILGQKVEFLVSFYNNEISEKSEIFDDQFSVERPDGSNFTLKIRSTKLEDSAMYFCASSRPGLATNEQYFGPGTRLTVT.

This clone was picked up one time. V gene TRBV5-1 combines with J gene TRBJ2-3, with TRBD2 matching 7 bases. J gave up 1 base and V 1 base, and 6 bases lay outside the gene matches. CDR1 and CDR2 (germline): SGHRS, YFSETQ. The CDR3 extends over 16 amino acids. The CDR3 is CASSLSPTSGTDTQYF. CDR3 in DNA: TGCGCCAGCAGCTTGTCGCCCACTAGCGGCACAGATACGCAGTATTTT.

The chain employs TRBV18 and TRBJ1-3, with TRBD1 as a possible D gene (5 bases). V lost 5 bases and J lost 4, with 12 bases in between. The CDR3 is 14 amino acids. From germline, CDR1 is KGHSH and CDR2 LQKENI. CDR3 region: CASSTRGAGNTIYF. DNA for the CDR3: TGTGCCAGCTCAACCCGAGGGGCAGGAAACACCATATATTTT.

The chain uses TRBV5-1 and TRBJ2-7, with D possibly being TRBD1 or TRBD2 (5 bases each). Trimming removed 0 bases from V and 5 bases from J, with 9 bases in between. Germline CDR1 is SGHRS and CDR2 is YFSETQ. This CDR3 spans 13 amino acids. CDR3 DNA: TGCGCCAGCAGCTTGGCATGGGGGAACGAGCAGTACTTC. Amino acids: CASSLAWGNEQYF.

This clone was picked up a small number of times. The chain employs TRBV9 and TRBJ2-1, with 8 bases lining up with TRBD1. The CDR3 is made up of 17 amino acids. Unmatched junction bases numbered 14, after V lost 5 bases and J lost 4 bases. Looked up from germline, CDR1 is SGDLS and CDR2 is YYNGEE. The CDR3 sequence: CASRDTTGTGAYNEQFF. As DNA, the CDR3 is TGTGCCAGCAGAGATACTACCGGGACAGGAGCGTACAATGAGCAGTTCTTC. The whole variable domain, filled in from reference TRBV9 and TRBJ2-1, reads DSGVTQTPKHLITATGQRVTLRCSPRSGDLSVYWYQQSLDQGLQFLIQYYNGEERAKGNILERFSAQQFPDLHSELNLSSLELGDSALYFCASRDTTGTGAYNEQFFGPGTRLTVL.

This rearrangement joins TRBV28 to TRBJ2-7, with 11 nucleotides matching TRBD2. Unmatched junction bases numbered 7, after V lost 6 bases and J lost 6 bases. This CDR3 spans 14 amino acids. Germline V gene data show CDR1 as MDHEN and CDR2 as SYDVKM. In nucleotides, the CDR3 is TGTGCCAGCAGGTCACCTACTAGCGGGAGCGAGCAGTACTTC. Amino acid sequence: CASRSPTSGSEQYF.

This rearrangement joins TRBV6-1 to TRBJ1-4; D unresolved. The germline V gene encodes CDR1 MNHNS and CDR2 SASEGT. The CDR3 is 15 residues long. The V and J ends lost 5 bases and 0 bases respectively, with 10 bases between them. The CDR3 is CASSRAAATNEKLFF. CDR3 coding DNA: TGTGCCAGCAGTAGGGCGGCTGCAACTAATGAAAAACTGTTTTTT.

The chain uses TRBV2 and TRBJ2-1; D gene unclear. Trimming took off 4 bases at V and 8 bases at J, with 21 bases between the two ends. CDR1 SNHLY and CDR2 FYNNEI come from the germline V gene. The CDR3 consists of 16 residues. CDR3 protein: CASSARIGLRLDEQFF. In nucleotides, the CDR3 is TGTGCCAGCAGTGCCCGTATTGGTTTGCGGCTAGATGAGCAGTTCTTC.

The chain carries TRBV7-9 and TRBJ1-1; D gene unclear. V was clipped by 8 bases and J by 0 bases, with 22 bases between them. This CDR3 comprises 17 residues. CDR1 and CDR2 from the germline V gene are SEHNR and FQNEAQ (reference sequence). CDR3 region: CASQPRDAPLMNTEAFF. CDR3 bases: TGTGCCAGCCAGCCCAGAGACGCTCCCCTTATGAACACTGAAGCTTTCTTT.

V gene TRBV28 combines with J gene TRBJ2-4, with D uncertain. Trimming pared 3 bases from V and 7 bases from J, leaving 10 bases between. Per the germline V gene, CDR1 is MDHEN and CDR2 is SYDVKM. The CDR3 consists of 13 residues. This chain's CDR3 is CASSFRLPNIQYF. Here the CDR3 DNA reads TGTGCCAGCAGTTTCAGGCTCCCGAACATTCAGTACTTC.

The J gene is TRBJ1-2, the V gene TRBV27; a weak D match, TRBD1 (6 bases). This CDR3 comprises 14 residues. Germline V gene lookup returns CDR1 MNHEY and CDR2 SMNVEV (reference sequence). With 6 bases removed from V and 8 bases from J, the gap between germline ends came to 19 bases. The CDR3 reads CASSQSRGKGGYTF. The CDR3 coding sequence is TGTGCCAGCAGCCAAAGCAGGGGAAAAGGGGGCTACACCTTC.

The rearrangement uses TRBV14 and TRBJ1-4; D call uncertain. V was cut by 2 bases and J by 5 bases, with 9 bases left in between. This CDR3 is built from 14 residues. The germline gives CDR1 SGHDN, CDR2 FVKESK. The CDR3, as DNA: TGTGCCAGCAGCCAACGTCGGAGGAATGAAAAACTGTTTTTT. This gives the protein CASSQRRRNEKLFF.

V and J are TRBV6-5 and TRBJ2-7, with D perhaps TRBD1 (5 bases). Germline assignment: CDR1 MNHEY and CDR2 SVGAGI. This CDR3 comprises 13 residues. Trimming left V 10 bases short and J 6 bases short, with 19 bases between. CDR3 sequence reads: CATTGLMLGEQYF. The DNA of the CDR3 is TGTGCCACCACAGGTTTAATGCTAGGCGAGCAGTACTTC.

The genes are TRBV28 and TRBJ1-2, with 8 bases lining up with TRBD1. The CDR3 is 16 residues long. The trim removed 5 bases at V and 2 bases at J, leaving 10 bases unmatched. The germline gives CDR1 MDHEN, CDR2 SYDVKM. CDR3: CASSVIGRTGNYGYTF. For the CDR3, the DNA is TGTGCCAGCAGTGTTATAGGCCGGACAGGGAACTATGGCTACACCTTC.

Here the CDR3 DNA reads TGTGCCAGCAGCTTTGGGACCGGCAGCACAGATACGCAGTATTTT. This encodes CASSFGTGSTDTQYF. This rearrangement joins TRBV7-9 to TRBJ2-3, with D perhaps matching TRBD1 or TRBD2 (5 bases each). The germline V gene has CDR1 SEHNR and CDR2 FQNEAQ (reference sequence). V gave up 3 bases and J gave up 0 bases, with 10 bases separating them. CDR3 length equals 15 residues.

The genes are TRBV6-1 and TRBJ1-2; unclear D gene. The V gene's germline CDR1 is MNHNS and CDR2 SASEGT. V shed 1 base and J shed 6 bases, with 9 bases lying between them. The CDR3 has 13 amino acids. CDR3 nucleotide sequence: TGTGCCAGCAGTGAAGACACCTTTGATGGCTACACCTTC. This translates into CASSEDTFDGYTF.

This chain connects TRBV5-4 to TRBJ2-1, with 13 bases identical to TRBD2. V lost 9 bases and J lost 4; bases outside the gene matches: 7. Germline lookup yields CDR1 SGHNT and CDR2 YYREEE (reference sequence). This CDR3 is 15 amino acids long. The CDR3, as DNA: TGTGCCACCATGGAGGGACTAGCGGGATACAATGAGCAGTTCTTC. Encoded protein: CATMEGLAGYNEQFF.

The V gene is TRBV5-4, the J gene TRBJ1-1; TRBD1 might be the D (6 bases). Looked up from germline, CDR1 is SGHNT and CDR2 is YYREEE (reference sequence). This CDR3 contains 17 residues. The V end was cut by 5 bases, the J end by 0 bases, with 20 bases between. The CDR3: CASSREGGLRMNTEAFF. The CDR3 nucleotides read TGTGCCAGCAGTAGAGAAGGGGGGCTAAGAATGAACACTGAAGCTTTCTTT.

The V and J genes are TRBV25-1 and TRBJ2-1, with 9 nucleotides matching TRBD1. Germline trimming cut 5 bases from V and 9 bases from J; bases unmatched to any gene: 14. The CDR3 is 16 amino acids. Looked up from germline, CDR1 is MGHDK and CDR2 is SYGVNS. Here the CDR3 reads CASSPRGLTGGSEQFF. The CDR3 DNA reads TGTGCCAGCAGTCCCCGGGGATTGACAGGGGGAAGTGAGCAGTTCTTC.

In the case of this clone: This clone may be a read error of a much larger clone one base away. This CDR3 is also generated by other DNA sequences in the sample. The chain links TRBV11-2 to TRBJ2-7; D is unclear. The V and J ends lost 2 bases and 3 bases respectively, with 5 bases between them. There are 12 residues in the CDR3. Germline V gene lookup returns CDR1 SGHAT and CDR2 FQNNGV. The CDR3 DNA sequence: TGTGCCAGCAGCTTAACGAGCTACGAGCAGTACTTC. Amino acid sequence: CASSLTSYEQYF.

This chain connects TRBV5-1 to TRBJ2-7, with TRBD1 identical over 8 bases. The CDR3 loop spans 15 amino acids. Germline V gene data show CDR1 as SGHRS and CDR2 as YFSETQ. V was pared by 4 bases and J by 5 bases, with 11 bases of the junction left unmatched. The CDR3 reads CASSTSRGRWNEQYF. In DNA, the CDR3 is TGCGCCAGCAGCACATCCAGGGGGCGGTGGAACGAGCAGTACTTC.

V and J are TRBV9 and TRBJ2-1; TRBD2 matches at 12 bases. The CDR3 is made up of 14 amino acids. From germline, CDR1 is SGDLS and CDR2 YYNGEE. J was trimmed by 8 bases and V by 2 bases; bases with no gene match: 2. This chain's CDR3 is CASSVASGRDEQFF. The CDR3 nucleotides read TGTGCCAGCAGCGTTGCTAGCGGGAGGGATGAGCAGTTCTTC.

The V gene is TRBV28, the J gene TRBJ2-7; maybe TRBD2 (6 bases). The V end lost 8 bases, the J end lost 3 bases, and 26 bases lay between the germline ends. This CDR3 comprises 17 residues. Germline lookup yields CDR1 MDHEN and CDR2 SYDVKM. The CDR3 loop reads CASATGKWGDSHYEQYF. The CDR3 DNA reads as TGTGCCAGCGCAACGGGGAAGTGGGGGGACTCGCACTACGAGCAGTACTTC.

This clone came up a few times. The chain recombines TRBV6-6 with TRBJ2-7; D unresolved. V lost 10 bases and J lost 2, with 9 bases in between. CDR3 length: 11 residues. From germline, CDR1 is MNHNY and CDR2 SVGAGI (reference sequence). CDR3 residues: CATTTAYEQYF. CDR3 sequence (DNA): TGTGCCACAACGACGGCCTACGAGCAGTACTTC.

This clone appeared once. The CDR3 loop reads CASSRQTGFTYEQYF. CDR3 nucleotides: TGCGCCAGCAGCCGCCAAACAGGGTTTACCTACGAGCAGTACTTC. The V and J genes are TRBV5-1 and TRBJ2-7, with D perhaps matching TRBD1 (6 bases). Germline CDR1 is SGHRS and CDR2 is YFSETQ. This CDR3 has 15 residues. V lost 4 bases to trimming and J lost 2 bases, with 16 bases between them.

J is TRBJ2-5 and V is TRBV5-4; possibly TRBD1 for D (7 bases). Trimming pared 4 bases from V and 4 bases from J, leaving 14 bases between. The length of the CDR3 is 14 residues. The germline gives CDR1 SGHNT, CDR2 YYREEE (reference sequence). Here the CDR3 reads CASSRGTALETQYF. CDR3 in DNA: TGTGCCAGCAGCCGGGGGACAGCGCTAGAGACCCAGTACTTC.

CDR3 in amino acids: CASSEFTTGIYGYTF. In DNA, the CDR3 is TGTGCCAGCAGTGAATTTACTACAGGGATCTATGGCTACACCTTC. The genes are TRBV6-1 and TRBJ1-2; possible D gene TRBD1, 6 bases. This CDR3 spans 15 amino acids. Trimming shortened V by 2 bases and J by 4 bases, and 14 bases separated the two germline ends. Germline assignment: CDR1 MNHNS and CDR2 SASEGT.

The chain has TRBV30 and TRBJ1-1, with D perhaps TRBD1 (6 bases). The V and J ends lost 3 bases and 0 bases respectively, with 14 bases between them. The CDR3 runs to 15 residues. CDR1 is GTSNPN and CDR2 is SVGIG in the germline V gene (reference sequence). CDR3 region: CAWSAKDRMNTEAFF. In DNA form, the CDR3 reads TGTGCCTGGAGCGCCAAGGACAGAATGAACACTGAAGCTTTCTTT.

In its sample, this clone was seen a few times. V gene TRBV7-2 combines with J gene TRBJ2-3; 10 bases are shared with TRBD2. Trimming at V came to 2 bases and at J to 2 bases, leaving 7 bases not matched to a gene. This CDR3 comprises 17 residues. Per the germline V gene, CDR1 is SGHTA and CDR2 is FQGNSA. CDR3 sequence reads: CASSLQLAGPYTDTQYF. Written as DNA, the CDR3 is TGTGCCAGCAGCTTACAACTAGCGGGGCCTTACACAGATACGCAGTATTTT.

A remark on this clone: Germline and junction disagree at one end, which may indicate a read error. Other DNA sequences in this specimen translate into the identical CDR3. This chain links TRBV11-1 with TRBJ2-7; the D gene is possibly TRBD2 (6 bases). The germline CDR1 and CDR2 sequences are SGHAT and FQDESV (reference sequence). The CDR3 is made up of 14 amino acids. The CDR3 DNA is TGTGCCAGCAGCTTTTACGGGAGCTCCTACGAGCAGTACTTT. Its protein is CASSFYGSSYEQYF.